The next 23 T cell receptor beta chains were all read from a single sample in a study of early T cells in non-severe SARS-CoV-2 infection. TCRdb reprocessed the 5' RACE reads via MiXCR and lists one record per CDR3 protein. The data contain tens of thousands of distinct CDR3 sequences, approximately 6.7% of them singletons. The sample taken for sequencing was whole blood. The receptors here all came from an adult who was a healthcare worker with PCR-confirmed SARS-CoV-2 infection or an uninfected control (not recorded which).

V and J are TRBV7-9 and TRBJ2-1, with D unresolved. Per the germline V gene, CDR1 is SEHNR and CDR2 is FQNEAQ (reference sequence). The CDR3 sequence is 15 residues long. The V and J ends lost 5 bases and 7 bases respectively, with 18 bases between them. DNA of the CDR3: TGTGCCAGCAGCCCGCAAGACCTCACAAAGAATGAGCAGTTCTTC. Residues: CASSPQDLTKNEQFF. The full variable domain, completed using reference TRBV7-9 and TRBJ2-1, is DTGVSQNPRHKITKRGQNVTFRCDPISEHNRLYWYRQTLGQGPEFLTYFQNEAQLEKSRLLSDRFSAERPKGSFSTLEIQRTEQGDSAMYLCASSPQDLTKNEQFFGPGTRLTVL.

This clonotype has only a few counts. The chain employs TRBV7-2 and TRBJ2-7; the D gene is possibly TRBD1 (6 bases). The CDR3 totals 12 residues. Germline V gene sequence: CDR1 SGHTA, CDR2 FQGNSA. Trimming took 3 bases from V and 6 from J, leaving 9 bases between them. The CDR3 DNA follows: TGTGCCAGCAGCTTGGACAGAGGCGAGCAGTACTTC. It yields the protein CASSLDRGEQYF.

This clonotype appeared many times. The gene calls are TRBV3-1 and TRBJ2-3; TRBD1 agrees at 9 bases. CDR1 and CDR2 (germline): LGHDT, YNNKEL (reference sequence). The CDR3 totals 16 residues. The J segment lost 2 bases and the V segment lost 3 bases, leaving 6 bases of the junction unmatched. The CDR3 loop reads CASSHRTGEYTDTQYF. The DNA for the CDR3 is TGTGCCAGCAGCCACAGGACAGGGGAGTACACAGATACGCAGTATTTT.

This clonotype was detected a few times. V gene TRBV20-1 combines with J gene TRBJ2-1; 12 bases line up with TRBD2. This CDR3 has 15 residues. CDR1 and CDR2 from the germline V gene are DFQATT and SNEGSKA (reference sequence). After removal of 1 base from V and 2 bases from J, the junction contained 0 bases not matched to a gene. This CDR3 reads CSARGLAGAYNEQFF. The CDR3 region has the DNA TGCAGTGCTAGAGGACTAGCGGGGGCCTACAATGAGCAGTTCTTC.

This clonotype was recorded many times. The chain couples TRBV11-2 to TRBJ2-2; D is ambiguous. The V end lost 5 bases, the J end lost 6 bases, and 10 bases lay between the germline ends. The CDR3 length is 13 residues. In germline, CDR1 is SGHAT, CDR2 FQNNGV. CDR3 residues: CASSRPSAGELFF. In DNA, the CDR3 is TGTGCCAGCAGCCGACCGAGTGCCGGGGAGCTGTTTTTT.

This clonotype was observed at least ten times. The V gene is TRBV15, the J gene TRBJ1-1, with TRBD1 as a possible D gene (5 bases). CDR1 LNHNV and CDR2 YYDKDF come from the germline V gene (reference sequence). V gave up 0 bases and J gave up 11 bases, with 16 bases separating them. This CDR3 region has 14 residues. CDR3 DNA: TGTGCCACCAGCAGAGAAGGGGCTGGCAGGATGGCTTTCTTT. Protein: CATSREGAGRMAFF.

This clonotype was seen a few times. J is TRBJ2-1 and V is TRBV28; possible D gene TRBD2, 6 bases. Trimming cost V 3 bases and J 8 bases, with 11 bases left between them. The CDR3 length is 13 residues. The germline gives CDR1 MDHEN, CDR2 SYDVKM. The CDR3 coding sequence is TGTGCCAGCAGTTTCCCCGGGGGAGATGAGCAGTTCTTC. Translating gives CASSFPGGDEQFF.

This rearrangement joins TRBV6-2 or TRBV6-3 to TRBJ2-7; D is ambiguous. V was shortened by 0 bases and J by 5 bases, with 8 bases between the two germline ends. The germline gives CDR1 MNHEY, CDR2 SVGEGT. This CDR3 contains 13 residues. CDR3: CASSYSFVHEQYF. The CDR3 DNA sequence: TGTGCCAGCAGTTACTCGTTCGTCCACGAGCAGTACTTC.

This clonotype was found many times. The gene calls are TRBV7-9 and TRBJ1-2; 7 bases fit TRBD1. The trim removed 5 bases at V and 4 bases at J, leaving 7 bases unmatched. The V gene's germline CDR1 is SEHNR and CDR2 FQNEAQ (reference sequence). The CDR3 has 14 amino acids. CDR3 region: CASSGSDRLYGYTF. DNA of the CDR3: TGTGCCAGCAGCGGGTCGGACAGGCTCTATGGCTACACCTTC.

This clonotype showed up many times. In DNA, the CDR3 is TGTGCCAGCAGTTCCGGCCCCAATTTGGGGTACGAGCAGTACTTC. Residues: CASSSGPNLGYEQYF. The chain combines TRBV27 with TRBJ2-7; D gene ambiguous. Trimming pared 4 bases from V and 4 bases from J, leaving 17 bases between. The CDR3 has 15 amino acids. CDR1 MNHEY and CDR2 SMNVEV come from the germline V gene (reference sequence).

The chain couples TRBV29-1 to TRBJ2-7; D is unclear. Trimming cost V 4 bases and J 4 bases, with 11 bases left between them. The CDR3 length is 12 residues. Germline values: CDR1 SQVTM, CDR2 ANQGSEA. The CDR3, as DNA: TGCAGCGTTGTTGGCGGAGTTTACGAGCAGTACTTC. Its translation: CSVVGGVYEQYF.

This clonotype was picked up many times. V and J are TRBV6-5 and TRBJ1-1; no clear D gene. V was cut by 2 bases and J by 2 bases, with 6 bases left in between. CDR3 length: 13 residues. Germline CDR1 MNHEY, CDR2 SVGAGI. CDR3 nucleotide sequence: TGTGCCAGCAGTTACGGCGGTAACACTGAAGCTTTCTTT. Encoded protein: CASSYGGNTEAFF.

The chain carries TRBV7-9 and TRBJ2-5, with D perhaps matching TRBD2 (5 bases). Per germline, CDR1 SEHNR and CDR2 FQNEAQ (reference sequence). This CDR3 has 15 amino acids. Trimming stripped 5 bases from V and 2 bases from J, with 15 bases between. This chain's CDR3 is CASSQARAPQETQYF. In DNA form, the CDR3 reads TGTGCCAGCAGCCAAGCGCGGGCCCCACAAGAGACCCAGTACTTC. The full variable domain, with the rest looked up from reference TRBV7-9 and TRBJ2-5, is DTGVSQNPRHKITKRGQNVTFRCDPISEHNRLYWYRQTLGQGPEFLTYFQNEAQLEKSRLLSDRFSAERPKGSFSTLEIQRTEQGDSAMYLCASSQARAPQETQYFGPGTRLLVL.

V gene TRBV5-1 combines with J gene TRBJ2-2, with D unclear. Germline V gene data show CDR1 as SGHRS and CDR2 as YFSETQ. This CDR3 region has 13 residues. The V and J ends lost 6 bases and 2 bases respectively, with 8 bases between them. The chain's CDR3 is CASKEENTGELFF. The DNA for the CDR3 is TGCGCCAGCAAGGAAGAAAACACCGGGGAGCTGTTTTTT.

This clonotype was observed many times. This chain joins TRBV5-1 and TRBJ2-5, with D unresolved. CDR1 SGHRS and CDR2 YFSETQ come from the germline V gene. The CDR3 has 14 residues. Trimming took 1 base from V and 1 from J, leaving 8 bases between them. As DNA, the CDR3 is TGCGCCAGCAGCTTGTACGGCCGCCAAGAGACCCAGTACTTC. It codes for CASSLYGRQETQYF.

This clonotype was found many times. The chain uses TRBV4-3 and TRBJ1-2, with D possibly matching TRBD1 (5 bases). CDR1 is LGHNA and CDR2 is YSLEER in the germline V gene. V was shortened by 4 bases and J by 0 bases, with 12 bases between the two germline ends. The length of the CDR3 is 15 residues. This chain's CDR3 is CASSPGRDTNYGYTF. The DNA for the CDR3 is TGCGCCAGCAGCCCAGGGCGCGATACTAACTATGGCTACACCTTC.

This clonotype was counted many times. The chain carries TRBV5-6 and TRBJ1-2; D is unclear. Trimming pared 0 bases from V and 2 bases from J, leaving 11 bases between. CDR3 length: 15 residues. Germline V CDR1 and CDR2: SGHDT, YYEEEE. Here the CDR3 reads CASSLGQATNYGYTF. CDR3 bases: TGTGCCAGCAGCTTGGGGCAGGCGACCAACTATGGCTACACCTTC.

This clonotype turned up a few times. This rearrangement joins TRBV7-9 to TRBJ2-5; D is possibly TRBD1 or TRBD2 (5 bases each). Germline V lookup: CDR1 SEHNR, CDR2 FQNEAQ (reference sequence). With 5 bases removed from V and 2 bases from J, the gap between germline ends came to 15 bases. The CDR3 is 15 amino acids. Here the CDR3 reads CASSPRTGTQETQYF. As DNA, the CDR3 is TGTGCCAGCAGCCCCCGGACGGGGACGCAAGAGACCCAGTACTTC.

This clonotype came up many times. The rearrangement links TRBV5-1 to TRBJ2-5; D remains unclear. V was cut by 0 bases and J by 1 base, with 4 bases left in between. There are 13 residues in the CDR3. From germline, CDR1 is SGHRS and CDR2 YFSETQ. CDR3 loop: CASSLELQETQYF. The CDR3 nucleotides are TGCGCCAGCAGCTTGGAACTCCAAGAGACCCAGTACTTC.

The chain employs TRBV10-2 and TRBJ2-3; D not certain. The CDR3 runs 17 residues. V was trimmed by 0 bases and J by 2 bases, leaving 15 bases between them. Germline loops: CDR1 WSHSY, CDR2 SAAADI. In DNA form, the CDR3 reads TGCGCCAGCAGTGAGTCTGGGCCCCCCACAGACACAGATACGCAGTATTTT. Translated: CASSESGPPTDTDTQYF.

V is TRBV3-1 and J is TRBJ1-1, with unresolved D. Germline CDR1 reads LGHDT; CDR2 reads YNNKEL (reference sequence). Trimming cost V 0 bases and J 9 bases, with 8 bases left between them. The CDR3 is made up of 12 amino acids. The CDR3 DNA sequence: TGTGCCAGCAGCCAAGAAAAGGTGAAAGCTTTCTTT. Protein sequence: CASSQEKVKAFF.

This chain links TRBV28 with TRBJ2-1; D not certain. V lost 8 bases to trimming and J lost 4 bases, with 9 bases between them. The CDR3 has 12 residues. Germline V gene sequence: CDR1 MDHEN, CDR2 SYDVKM. This CDR3 is CASAALYNEQFF. CDR3 in DNA: TGTGCCAGCGCCGCCCTATACAATGAGCAGTTCTTC.

This clonotype was observed at least ten times. J is TRBJ2-4 and V is TRBV4-3; D is uncertain. CDR1 is LGHNA, CDR2 YSLEER, per germline. Trimming removed 1 base from V and 7 bases from J, with 14 bases in between. This CDR3 region has 15 residues. CDR3 loop: CASSQASGAGNIQYF. CDR3 nucleotides: TGCGCCAGCAGCCAAGCCAGTGGAGCCGGGAACATTCAGTACTTC.